The rows below give T cell receptor beta chains drawn from one sample of a study of cytomegalovirus exposure and HLA in healthy donors. Only in-frame clones appear in the TCRdb table, and some are missing; sequencing was by immunoSEQ multiplex PCR. The data contain about 160,000 clones, 82% of them seen just once; the ten biggest clones take up 0.9% to 1%. The specimen was PBMCs. The receptors were sampled from a girl aged 2-10 years in good health and CMV-seropositive. Each CDR3 is given with its conserved first and last residue. D genes are given only for firm matches. Not all rows give a size; the values are once, few, many and, for expanded clones, a class.

d_gene	abundance	j_gene	v_gene	CDR3nt	CDR3aa
TRBD2	.	TRBJ2-5	TRBV10-2	TGCGCCAGCAGTGAGCCCCTAGCGGGAGCCAGAGAGACCCAGTACTTC	CASSEPLAGARETQYF
.	.	TRBJ2-7	TRBV28	TGTGCCAGCAGTATACACGCGGCGTCCTACGAGCAGTACTTC	CASSIHAASYEQYF
.	once	TRBJ2-3	TRBV29-1	TGCAGCGCTAGTCCACCGGATACGCAGTATTTT	CSASPPDTQYF
.	.	TRBJ2-5	TRBV30	TGTGCCTGGAGTGGTTGGACAGATCAAGAGACCCAGTACTTC	CAWSGWTDQETQYF
TRBD2	once	TRBJ2-2	TRBV4-2	TGTGCCAGCAGCCACCCGACTAGCGCCGCGAACACCGGGGAGCTGTTTTTT	CASSHPTSAANTGELFF
TRBD2	.	TRBJ2-5	TRBV29-1	TGCAGCGTTGGCTCTACTAGCGGGAGGGCTTTCGATCTAGCCCAGTACTTC	CSVGSTSGRAFDLAQYF
TRBD1	.	TRBJ1-5	TRBV28	TGTGCCAGCAGTAGGACAGGGGGAGGGAAAAGCAATCAGCCCCAGCATTTT	CASSRTGGGKSNQPQHF
TRBD1	.	TRBJ2-7	TRBV28	TGTGCCAGCAGTTTAAGGGACAGGCGTTACACCTACGAGCAGTACTTC	CASSLRDRRYTYEQYF
.	.	TRBJ1-1	TRBV5-1	TGCGCCAGCAGGCAGACAGCTCGCACTGAAGCTTTCTTT	CASRQTARTEAFF
.	.	TRBJ1-2	TRBV27	TGTGCCAGCAGACTTTCTTCAGGGGCGGGTGGCTACACCTTC	CASRLSSGAGGYTF
TRBD1	.	TRBJ1-1	TRBV28	TGTGCCAGCAGTAAAAACGGACAGGCGAACACTGAAGCTTTCTTT	CASSKNGQANTEAFF
.	.	TRBJ1-1	TRBV2	TGTGCCAGCAGTGAGAGGAACACTGAAGCTTTCTTT	CASSERNTEAFF
.	.	TRBJ1-3	TRBV4-1	TGCGCCAGCAGCCAAATATACAGGGATTACTCTGGAAACACCATATATTTT	CASSQIYRDYSGNTIYF
TRBD1	.	TRBJ1-4	TRBV19	TGTGCCAGTAGTCCAAGGACAGGGAGTAATGAAAAACTGTTTTTT	CASSPRTGSNEKLFF
TRBD1	.	TRBJ1-1	TRBV9	TGTGCCAGCAGCGCCCAGACAGGGGGAGCTGAAGCTTTCTTT	CASSAQTGGAEAFF
.	.	TRBJ1-2	TRBV4-2	TGTGCCAGCAGCCTCGGGGCAGGGGTAATCGCCTATGGCTACACCTTC	CASSLGAGVIAYGYTF
TRBD2	.	TRBJ2-7	TRBV2	TGTGCCAGCGGAGGGACTAGCGGGCCCCGGGTGCAGTACTTC	CASGGTSGPRVQYF
TRBD1	few	TRBJ2-2	TRBV6-5	TGTGCCAGCAGTTACGAGGACAGGGGCTGGGAGCTGTTTTTT	CASSYEDRGWELFF
.	.	TRBJ2-3	TRBV6-1	TGTGCCAGCAGTGAAGGCTACACAGATACGCAGTATTTT	CASSEGYTDTQYF
TRBD2	.	TRBJ2-1	TRBV5-4	TGTGCCAGCAGCTCGGGACTAGCGGGAGTGGCCGCTCTCAATGAGCAGTTCTTC	CASSSGLAGVAALNEQFF